Below, 23 T cell receptor beta chains from the same sample are listed, as sequenced in a study of blood T cell repertoires in COVID-19 (dated by TCRdb to about 2020). The method behind the library was the immunoSEQ multiplex PCR assay. TCRdb took this table from immuneACCESS and kept in-frame rearrangements with V and J called. Such tables lack part of the clones; where checked against another copy, unresolved V genes explain under half of the gap, and the rest is unexplained. The sample has 130,000 to 150,000 clones on record, more than 80% of them singletons. The ten largest clonotypes hold roughly 4.8% of the sample. The sequenced sample was peripheral blood. These receptors all stem from a human donor in a cohort sampled during active COVID-19.

The chain carries TRBV9 and TRBJ2-3; TRBD2 matches 10 bases. The CDR3 consists of 16 residues. The junction had 5 bases not matched to a gene; V was cut back by 0 bases and J by 4 bases. Germline V gene data show CDR1 as SGDLS and CDR2 as YYNGEE. The CDR3 DNA reads as TGTGCCAGCAGCGTAGCCAGCGGGAGGGCCGCAGATACGCAGTATTTT. It encodes CASSVASGRAADTQYF.

The chain carries TRBV4-2 and TRBJ1-4, with TRBD1 as a possible D gene (5 bases). Germline V lookup: CDR1 LGHNA, CDR2 YNFKEQ. Trimming left V 0 bases short and J 8 bases short, with 10 bases between. The CDR3 is 14 residues long. Here the CDR3 DNA reads TGTGCCAGCAGCCAAGAGAGCCGGGGGGAAAAACTGTTTTTT. This translates into CASSQESRGEKLFF.

This clone was observed once. The V call is TRBV19, the J call TRBJ1-1; D call uncertain. Germline assignment: CDR1 LNHDA and CDR2 SQIVND (reference sequence). This CDR3 is built from 13 residues. V was trimmed by 5 bases and J by 5 bases, leaving 12 bases between them. The CDR3 is CASSPSAGTEAFF. CDR3 DNA sequence: TGTGCCAGTAGTCCCTCGGCCGGGACTGAAGCTTTCTTT.

The J gene is TRBJ2-2, the V gene TRBV7-9; D gene unclear. The CDR3 totals 15 residues. Germline V CDR1 and CDR2: SEHNR, FQNEAQ (reference sequence). V was clipped by 5 bases and J by 5 bases, with 15 bases between them. The CDR3 DNA reads as TGTGCCAGCAGCCCCCACCGGGTTGGAACCGGGGAGCTGTTTTTT. This codes for CASSPHRVGTGELFF.

This chain links TRBV27 with TRBJ2-1, with 16 positions matching TRBD2. The germline V gene encodes CDR1 MNHEY and CDR2 SMNVEV (reference sequence). J lost 5 bases, V lost 6 bases, and 13 bases had no gene match. The CDR3 runs to 19 residues. CDR3 amino acids: CASSYQPGLAGGPDNEQFF. CDR3 nucleotide sequence: TGTGCCAGCAGCTACCAGCCGGGACTAGCGGGGGGGCCGGACAATGAGCAGTTCTTC.

V is TRBV5-1 and J is TRBJ1-3; D call uncertain. The CDR3 is made up of 14 amino acids. Germline CDR1 reads SGHRS; CDR2 reads YFSETQ. V gave up 4 bases and J gave up 1 base, with 9 bases separating them. CDR3 in amino acids: CASSQRGSGNTIYF. The CDR3 nucleotides read TGCGCCAGCAGCCAGCGGGGATCTGGAAACACCATATATTTT.

The chain combines TRBV6-5 with TRBJ2-1; TRBD1 agrees at 8 bases. This CDR3 comprises 15 residues. Germline CDR1 and CDR2: MNHEY and SVGAGI. J was trimmed by 7 bases and V by 1 base; bases with no gene match: 6. CDR3 sequence reads: CASSYYAGGGNEQFF. In DNA form, the CDR3 reads TGTGCCAGCAGTTACTATGCAGGGGGCGGAAATGAGCAGTTCTTC.

J is TRBJ2-5 and V is TRBV15; D is undetermined. CDR3 size: 14 residues. From germline, CDR1 is LNHNV and CDR2 YYDKDF (reference sequence). Trimming removed 1 base at V and 2 bases at J, with 8 bases between. The CDR3 sequence is CATSRVPGQETQYF. CDR3 DNA: TGTGCCACCAGCAGAGTCCCAGGACAAGAGACCCAGTACTTC.

This CDR3 is CASLGGLGTGELFF. The CDR3 region has the DNA TGTGCCAGCCTCGGGGGGCTGGGAACCGGGGAGCTGTTTTTT. V usage is TRBV6-6 and J usage is TRBJ2-2; TRBD2 is a possible D gene (7 bases). The CDR3 runs 14 residues. Per germline, CDR1 MNHNY and CDR2 SVGAGI (reference sequence). Between the trimmed V and J ends, which lost 8 bases and 5 bases, there was a span of 15 bases.

This clone was found a few times. The rearrangement uses TRBV12-3 or TRBV12-4 and TRBJ1-4; D is uncertain. This CDR3 has 13 residues. V was shortened by 4 bases and J by 10 bases, with 13 bases between the two germline ends. The CDR3 DNA sequence: TGTGCCAGCAGTTCCTTCTTGGGAGGAAAACTGTTTTTT. Translation: CASSSFLGGKLFF.

V is TRBV19 and J is TRBJ1-2, with D maybe TRBD1 (6 bases). CDR1 is LNHDA and CDR2 is SQIVND in the germline V gene (reference sequence). The CDR3 runs 15 residues. V was clipped by 5 bases and J by 2 bases, with 15 bases between them. The CDR3 DNA sequence: TGTGCCAGTAGTCTCAACAGGGCGCAAAACTATGGCTACACCTTC. Residues: CASSLNRAQNYGYTF. The full variable domain, in which reference TRBV19 and TRBJ1-2 provide the parts outside the CDR3, is DGGITQSPKYLFRKEGQNVTLSCEQNLNHDAMYWYRQDPGQGLRLIYYSQIVNDFQKGDIAEGYSVSREKKESFPLTVTSAQKNPTAFYLCASSLNRAQNYGYTFGSGTRLTVV.

The chain combines TRBV30 with TRBJ2-5, with D uncertain. The CDR3 runs 13 residues. From germline, CDR1 is GTSNPN and CDR2 SVGIG (reference sequence). Trimming stripped 4 bases from V and 2 bases from J, with 11 bases between. The CDR3 loop is CAWTRVMQETQYF. CDR3 in DNA: TGTGCCTGGACCCGGGTTATGCAAGAGACCCAGTACTTC.

The CDR3 loop reads CASSLASGPYEQYV. CDR3 coding DNA: TGTGCCAGCAGCTTAGCTAGCGGGCCCTACGAGCAGTACGTC. The chain joins TRBV7-2 to TRBJ2-7; 7 bases are a match to TRBD2. The V and J ends lost 0 bases and 2 bases, in that order; junction bases with no gene match: 1. Per the germline V gene, CDR1 is SGHTA and CDR2 is FQGNSA. CDR3 length: 14 amino acids.

The rearrangement links TRBV12-3 or TRBV12-4 to TRBJ1-6; no reliable D call. CDR3 length equals 13 residues. Trimming took off 5 bases at V and 10 bases at J, with 12 bases between the two ends. For the CDR3, the DNA is TGTGCCAGCAGTGGAGGGTCCGGCTCACCCCTCCACTTT. Residues: CASSGGSGSPLHF.

This chain uses TRBV7-9 with TRBJ2-2; 7 bases line up with TRBD1. From germline, CDR1 is SEHNR and CDR2 FQNEAQ (reference sequence). The J segment lost 0 bases and the V segment lost 5 bases, leaving 3 bases of the junction unmatched. The CDR3 extends over 15 amino acids. The CDR3 here is CASSPTGSNTGELFF. In DNA, the CDR3 is TGTGCCAGCAGCCCGACAGGGTCGAACACCGGGGAGCTGTTTTTT. The complete variable domain, with remaining parts taken from reference TRBV7-9 and TRBJ2-2, reads DTGVSQNPRHKITKRGQNVTFRCDPISEHNRLYWYRQTLGQGPEFLTYFQNEAQLEKSRLLSDRFSAERPKGSFSTLEIQRTEQGDSAMYLCASSPTGSNTGELFFGEGSRLTVL.

This clone has just one count. The gene calls are TRBV6-1 and TRBJ1-2, with TRBD1 matching 8 bases. CDR1 is MNHNS and CDR2 is SASEGT in the germline V gene. CDR3 length: 15 residues. V lost 1 base, J lost 3 bases, and 4 bases stayed unmatched. CDR3 amino acids: CASSEDRTGHYGYTF. The CDR3 region has the DNA TGTGCCAGCAGTGAAGATAGGACAGGGCACTATGGCTACACCTTC.

The chain uses TRBV6-6 and TRBJ1-1, with D perhaps TRBD1 (5 bases). The CDR3 contains 15 residues. Germline V gene sequence: CDR1 MNHNY, CDR2 SVGAGI (reference sequence). The ends were cut back, 9 bases at V and 4 bases at J, with 21 bases in the middle. The CDR3 DNA follows: TGTGCCAGTTCCAGGGTCGCGACGGTCGGCACTGAAGCTTTCTTT. Its translation is CASSRVATVGTEAFF.

This chain connects TRBV5-1 to TRBJ2-1; D call uncertain. Germline CDR1 is SGHRS and CDR2 is YFSETQ. The CDR3 sequence is 16 residues long. With 0 bases removed from V and 0 bases from J, the gap between germline ends came to 10 bases. The CDR3 sequence: CASSLDGASSYNEQFF. CDR3 bases: TGCGCCAGCAGCTTGGATGGCGCTAGCTCCTACAATGAGCAGTTCTTC.

The gene calls are TRBV9 and TRBJ1-4, with 7 bases lining up with TRBD1. The trim removed 0 bases at V and 8 bases at J, leaving 7 bases unmatched. CDR3 length: 15 amino acids. Germline V gene lookup returns CDR1 SGDLS and CDR2 YYNGEE. The CDR3 nucleotides read TGTGCCAGCAGCGTAGGAGTGGACAGGAAAGAAAAACTGTTTTTT. Translation: CASSVGVDRKEKLFF.

The chain uses TRBV29-1 and TRBJ2-5; D is unresolved. Deletions cut 7 bases from V and 4 bases from J, with 16 bases between. Germline values: CDR1 SQVTM, CDR2 ANQGSEA. This CDR3 is built from 13 residues. CDR3 sequence reads: CSARSVTLETQYF. In DNA form, the CDR3 reads TGCAGCGCTCGGAGTGTGACCCTAGAGACCCAGTACTTC.

The chain couples TRBV9 to TRBJ2-3; D may be TRBD2 (6 bases). CDR1 is SGDLS and CDR2 is YYNGEE in the germline V gene. Trimming removed 1 base from V and 0 bases from J, with 12 bases in between. The CDR3 is 16 amino acids. In DNA, the CDR3 is TGTGCCAGCAGCGTAAGACCGGGAGTGAGCACAGATACGCAGTATTTT. Translated, it gives CASSVRPGVSTDTQYF.

V is TRBV28 and J is TRBJ2-7; 7 bases map to TRBD1. CDR3 size: 15 residues. Germline V gene sequence: CDR1 MDHEN, CDR2 SYDVKM. Trimming at V came to 5 bases and at J to 2 bases, leaving 9 bases not matched to a gene. For the CDR3, the DNA is TGTGCCAGCAGTCTGGACAGGCGAACGACCTACGAGCAGTACTTC. Its protein product is CASSLDRRTTYEQYF.

The gene calls are TRBV10-3 and TRBJ1-2, with 8 bases that match TRBD1. From germline, CDR1 is ENHRY and CDR2 SYGVKD. CDR3 length: 14 amino acids. V gave up 4 bases and J gave up 1 base; unmatched junction bases: 2. The CDR3 sequence: CAISAGQGNYGYTF. The CDR3 DNA follows: TGTGCCATCAGTGCCGGACAGGGTAACTATGGCTACACCTTC.